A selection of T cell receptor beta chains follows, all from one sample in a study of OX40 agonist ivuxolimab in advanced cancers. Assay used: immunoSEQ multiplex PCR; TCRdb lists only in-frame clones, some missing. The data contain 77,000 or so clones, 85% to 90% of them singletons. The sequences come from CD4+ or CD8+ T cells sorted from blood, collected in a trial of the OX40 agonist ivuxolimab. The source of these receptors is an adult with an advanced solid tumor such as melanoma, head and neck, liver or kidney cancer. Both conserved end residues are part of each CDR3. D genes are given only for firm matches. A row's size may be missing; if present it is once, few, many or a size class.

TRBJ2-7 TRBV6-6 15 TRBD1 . TGTGCCAGCAGTTACTGGGACAGGATCTCCTACGAGCAGTACTTC CASSYWDRISYEQYF
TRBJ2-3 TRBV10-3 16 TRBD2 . TGTGCCATCAGTGAGTCGCTAGCGGGAGATCCAGATACGCAGTATTTT CAISESLAGDPDTQYF
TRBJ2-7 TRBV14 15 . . TGTGCCAGCAGCCAAGATCTGGACAGAACCTACGAGCAGTACTTC CASSQDLDRTYEQYF
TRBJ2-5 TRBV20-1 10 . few TGCAGTGCTAGTAGACAGGCCCAGTACTTC CSASRQAQYF
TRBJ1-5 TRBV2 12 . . TGTGCCAGCAGGAGGGGCAATCAGCCCCAGCATTTT CASRRGNQPQHF
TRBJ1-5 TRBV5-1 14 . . TGCGCCAGCAGCTTGGAGTCTAGCAATCAGCCCCAGCATTTT CASSLESSNQPQHF
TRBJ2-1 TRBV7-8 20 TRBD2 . TGTGCCAGCAGCTTAGAAACACTAGCGGGGTTTGAAAGCTCCTACAATGAGCAGTTCTTC CASSLETLAGFESSYNEQFF
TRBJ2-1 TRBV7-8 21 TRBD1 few TGTGCCAGCAGCTTAGGACGGATAGAATTCTACCGGGACAGGGGGCCCAATGAGCAGTTCTTC CASSLGRIEFYRDRGPNEQFF
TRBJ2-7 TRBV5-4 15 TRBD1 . TGTGCCAGCAGCTCACCGGACAGGGGTAATTACGAGCAGTACTTC CASSSPDRGNYEQYF
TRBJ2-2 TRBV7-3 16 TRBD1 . TGTGCCAGCAGCTCGGGACAGGGAAGGACCACCGGGGAGCTGTTTTTT CASSSGQGRTTGELFF
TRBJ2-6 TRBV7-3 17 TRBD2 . TGTGCCAGCAGCCCGACTAGCGGGGACTCTGGGGCCAACGTCCTGACTTTC CASSPTSGDSGANVLTF
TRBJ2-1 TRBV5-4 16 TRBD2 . TGTGCCAGCAGCTTTAAGGTGGGAGGGAACTACAATGAGCAGTTCTTC CASSFKVGGNYNEQFF
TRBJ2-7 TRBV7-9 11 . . TGTGCCAGCAGCCTCACCTACGAGCAGTACTTC CASSLTYEQYF
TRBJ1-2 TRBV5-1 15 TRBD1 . TGCGCCAGCGGACCTAAGGGGGCAACTTTCTATGGCTACACCTTC CASGPKGATFYGYTF
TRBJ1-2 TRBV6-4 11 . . TGTGCCAGCAGTGACCACTATGGCTACACCTTC CASSDHYGYTF
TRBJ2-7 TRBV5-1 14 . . TGCGCCAGCAGCTTCGGGGCCGGGTTTTACGAGCAGTACTTC CASSFGAGFYEQYF
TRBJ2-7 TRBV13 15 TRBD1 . TGTGCCAGCAGCCCCGGGACAGTCGGTACCTACGAGCAGTACTTC CASSPGTVGTYEQYF
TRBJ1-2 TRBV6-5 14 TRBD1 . TGTGCCAGCAGTTATCTCAGGGGGATGGGTGGCTACACCTTC CASSYLRGMGGYTF
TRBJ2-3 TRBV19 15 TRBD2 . TGTGCCAGTAAATTAGCGGGAGGTCTCACAGATACGCAGTATTTT CASKLAGGLTDTQYF